Listed here is a single T cell receptor beta chain. This entry comes from a study of blood T cell repertoires in COVID-19. In the study overall: T cells, B-cell-depleted T cells, or PBMCs provided the cDNA or gDNA that served as material.

In the source study's methods: Reference gene primer amplification gave nucleated cell count estimates. Sequencing used immunoSEQ multiplex PCR; TCRdb keeps in-frame clones, though not all of them. That table supplies the V and J calls and clone size; D and trimming were determined from the DNA. The table has about 73,000 clones, roughly 80% seen once. Trimming cost V 5 bases and J 1 base, with 13 bases left between them. Per germline, CDR1 KGHDR and CDR2 SFDVKD. The CDR3 is 15 amino acids. The Seattle patients joined while their infection was active and were tracked longitudinally afterward. The clonotype comes from an older man with COVID-19, enrolled during active disease. The chain uses TRBV24-1 and TRBJ1-1, with D maybe TRBD1 (6 bases). The sequencing input was peripheral blood. The CDR3 sequence is CATSASGQQNTEAFF. The CDR3 DNA reads TGTGCCACCAGTGCTTCCGGACAGCAGAACACTGAAGCTTTCTTT.